The 9 T cell receptor beta chains reported below all come from one sample, sequenced in a study of cytomegalovirus exposure and HLA in healthy donors. A multiplex PCR was run with 60 Vbeta primers and 13 Jbeta primers. Profiled with immunoSEQ multiplex PCR; TCRdb holds only in-frame clones, not every one. The sample has tens of thousands of clones, under 80% seen once; the top ten hold roughly 6.8%. Material: PBMCs. These receptors were obtained from a woman under 40 in good health and CMV-seronegative.

V and J are TRBV5-5 and TRBJ1-2; D is perhaps TRBD1 (5 bases). CDR3 length equals 13 residues. Looked up from germline, CDR1 is SGHKS and CDR2 is YYEKEE (reference sequence). V was trimmed by 0 bases and J by 11 bases, leaving 14 bases between them. This CDR3 reads CASSLVRQGSYTF. The CDR3 DNA reads TGTGCCAGCAGCTTGGTACGGCAGGGTAGTTACACCTTC.

The chain recombines TRBV10-3 with TRBJ2-7; 7 bases are a match to TRBD1. Looked up from germline, CDR1 is ENHRY and CDR2 is SYGVKD. The CDR3 is 13 residues long. CDR3 in DNA: TGTGCGACGCACAGGGGAGAGTCCTACGAGCAGTACTTC. This encodes CATHRGESYEQYF.

The V gene is TRBV30, the J gene TRBJ2-3; 12 nucleotides match TRBD2. Germline V gene lookup returns CDR1 GTSNPN and CDR2 SVGIG (reference sequence). The V segment lost 2 bases and the J segment 6 bases; nucleotides outside the gene matches: 3. The CDR3 is 14 residues long. DNA of the CDR3: TGTGCCTGGAGTACTAGCGGGAGGAGTGATACGCAGTATTTT. Translating gives CAWSTSGRSDTQYF.

On this clone: The same CDR3 is also encoded by other DNA sequences in this sample. This sequence joins TRBV2 and TRBJ2-7; 7 nucleotides align to TRBD1. The V segment lost 3 bases and the J segment 1 base; nucleotides outside the gene matches: 6. From germline, CDR1 is SNHLY and CDR2 FYNNEI. The CDR3 loop spans 15 amino acids. The CDR3 here is CASSEYSDRSYEQYF. CDR3 in DNA: TGTGCCAGCAGTGAGTATTCGGACAGGTCCTACGAGCAGTACTTC.

The CDR3 DNA is TGTGCCAGCAGCAACCACACCAAAGGGGACCCGGGACAAGATAGCAATCAGCCCCAGCATTTT. It encodes CASSNHTKGDPGQDSNQPQHF. This chain joins TRBV7-4 and TRBJ1-5; D may be TRBD1 (6 bases). Germline CDR1 and CDR2: SGHVT and SQSDAQ. Between the trimmed V and J ends, which lost 5 bases and 0 bases, there was a span of 29 bases. The CDR3 runs to 21 residues.

J is TRBJ1-3 and V is TRBV23-1; D unresolved. TRBV23-1 is an ORF, with its function uncertain. CDR3 length: 16 residues. Trimming took 3 bases from V and 0 from J, leaving 12 bases between them. CDR3 sequence (DNA): TGCGCCAGCAGTCAGGAAGAGGAGAGCTCTGGAAACACCATATATTTT. The encoded protein is CASSQEEESSGNTIYF.

V usage is TRBV4-2 and J usage is TRBJ2-7; D unclear. The CDR3 covers 12 residues. Germline CDR1 is LGHNA and CDR2 is YNFKEQ. Trimming removed 1 base at V and 6 bases at J, with 7 bases between. CDR3 nucleotide sequence: TGTGCCAGCAGCCAAGGCGCTTCCGAGCAGTACTTC. This encodes CASSQGASEQYF.

The chain links TRBV12-5 to TRBJ2-1, with D maybe TRBD2 (7 bases). Germline CDR1 LGHNT, CDR2 FRNRAP. CDR3 length equals 14 residues. V was shortened by 3 bases and J by 7 bases, with 13 bases between the two germline ends. The CDR3 coding sequence is TGTGCTAGTGGTTTAGGGGGGGGCTGGAATGAGCAGTTCTTC. This codes for CASGLGGGWNEQFF.

The V call is TRBV13, the J call TRBJ2-5; TRBD2 might be the D (5 bases). The length of the CDR3 is 15 residues. CDR1 is PRHDT, CDR2 FYEKMQ, per germline (reference sequence). V lost 3 bases, J lost 5 bases, and 16 bases lay in between. CDR3 loop: CASSLAGAGGETQYF. In nucleotides, the CDR3 is TGTGCCAGCAGCTTGGCAGGCGCAGGCGGGGAGACCCAGTACTTC.